This T cell receptor (beta chain) appears in the sequencing data of a study of vaccination and CD4 T cells after COVID-19. Study context: Convalescent patients gave post-COVID blood a median approximately 100 days post-diagnosis, range 35 to 161.

The treatment: roughly 10-day PBMC culture with coronavirus spike peptide pools or control peptides (ViraFEST assay). CD4+ T-cell collection from the unexposed donor predated the COVID-19 pandemic (2011-2018). Peptide-pool expansion of antigen-specific T cells preceded TCR sequencing in ViraFEST. The table lists this clonotype with a few counts. Its target is not known. Once obtained from cultured CD4+ T cells, the DNA was sequenced using the Oncomine TCR Beta short-read assay. The authors extracted genomic DNA from cultured CD4+ T cells. TCRdb recomputed calls from the PCR reads with MiXCR, one row per CDR3 protein. The sample yields some 7,600 distinct CDR3 sequences, more than 30% seen once. The CDR3 has 13 amino acids. In germline, CDR1 is MNHNS, CDR2 SASEGT. Trimming took off 6 bases at V and 3 bases at J, with 12 bases between the two ends.

V and J are TRBV6-1 and TRBJ2-7; D remains unclear. The clonotype was recovered from a human donor in good health. Material for sequencing was CD4+ T cells from blood, cultured in vitro. The CDR3 DNA is TGTGCCAGCAGCCGCGACTCTCGCTACGAGCAGTACTTC. Amino acids: CASSRDSRYEQYF.